The 5 T cell receptor beta chains below all came from one sample that was sequenced in a study of radiotherapy plus CTLA-4 blockade in lung cancer. This table comes from immunoSEQ multiplex PCR, and its TCRdb copy is limited to in-frame clones, with some not included. The sample consists of 25,000 to 35,000 clones, more than 75% of them appearing once. The sequencing here drew on peripheral blood, taken from a patient treated with radiotherapy plus ipilimumab. The origin of the receptors is a human donor with non-small cell lung cancer who had stable disease on radiotherapy plus ipilimumab.

CDR3 DNA: TGCGCCAGCAGCTTGGGAGGGACAGGGGGGACCAAAAACATTCAGTACTTC. This translates into CASSLGGTGGTKNIQYF. V usage is TRBV5-1 and J usage is TRBJ2-4, with TRBD1 matching over 11 bases. The CDR3 covers 17 residues. CDR1 SGHRS and CDR2 YFSETQ come from the germline V gene. V gave up 0 bases and J gave up 2 bases; unmatched junction bases: 4.

This clone appeared once. This rearrangement joins TRBV5-4 to TRBJ2-7; D not resolved. V shed 0 bases and J shed 4 bases, with 5 bases lying between them. Germline V lookup: CDR1 SGHNT, CDR2 YYREEE (reference sequence). The CDR3 has 12 amino acids. The CDR3 DNA reads as TGTGCCAGCAGCTTGGACCGATACGAGCAGTACGTC. Translation: CASSLDRYEQYV.

The chain recombines TRBV27 with TRBJ1-1; possible D gene TRBD1, 6 bases. V gave up 5 bases and J gave up 6 bases, with 25 bases separating them. The germline V gene encodes CDR1 MNHEY and CDR2 SMNVEV (reference sequence). CDR3 size: 17 residues. CDR3 coding DNA: TGTGCCAGCAGTCCCCGACGCGGTGCAGGGGTCGAAGCTGAAGCTTTCTTT. Its protein is CASSPRRGAGVEAEAFF.

The rearrangement uses TRBV5-4 and TRBJ2-7, with 10 nucleotides matching TRBD2. CDR3 length: 17 residues. J gave up 0 bases and V 4 bases, and 10 bases lay outside the gene matches. Germline CDR1 reads SGHNT; CDR2 reads YYREEE (reference sequence). CDR3 amino acids: CASSPGVAGGSSYEQYF. The CDR3 region has the DNA TGTGCCAGCAGCCCCGGGGTAGCGGGGGGTAGCTCCTACGAGCAGTACTTC. The full variable domain, rest sourced from reference TRBV5-4 and TRBJ2-7, is ETGVTQSPTHLIKTRGQQVTLRCSSQSGHNTVSWYQQALGQGPQFIFQYYREEENGRGNFPPRFSGLQFPNYSSELNVNALELDDSALYLCASSPGVAGGSSYEQYFGPGTRLTVT.

The chain links TRBV30 to TRBJ1-4; D ambiguous. Germline V gene lookup returns CDR1 GTSNPN and CDR2 SVGIG (reference sequence). The CDR3 is 14 residues long. The V gene lost 0 bases and the J gene lost 7 bases, with 12 bases spanning the gap. DNA for the CDR3: TGTGCCTGGAGTGTAGGAGGTATGGGTGAAAAACTGTTTTTT. Residues: CAWSVGGMGEKLFF.